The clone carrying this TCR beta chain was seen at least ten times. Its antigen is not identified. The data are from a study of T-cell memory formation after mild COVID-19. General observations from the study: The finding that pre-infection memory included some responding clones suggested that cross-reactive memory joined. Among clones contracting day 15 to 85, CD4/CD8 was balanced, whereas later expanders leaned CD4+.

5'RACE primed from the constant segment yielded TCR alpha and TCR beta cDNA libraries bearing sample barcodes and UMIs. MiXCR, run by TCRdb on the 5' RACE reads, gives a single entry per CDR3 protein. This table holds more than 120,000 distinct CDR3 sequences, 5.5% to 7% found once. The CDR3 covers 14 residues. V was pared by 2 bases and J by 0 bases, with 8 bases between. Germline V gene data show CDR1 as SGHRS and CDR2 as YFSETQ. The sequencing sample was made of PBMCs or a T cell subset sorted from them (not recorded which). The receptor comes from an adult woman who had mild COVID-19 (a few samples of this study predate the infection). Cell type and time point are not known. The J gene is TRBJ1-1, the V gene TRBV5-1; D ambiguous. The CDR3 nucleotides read TGCGCCAGCAGCTTACGGCAGGTGAACACTGAAGCTTTCTTT. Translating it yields CASSLRQVNTEAFF.